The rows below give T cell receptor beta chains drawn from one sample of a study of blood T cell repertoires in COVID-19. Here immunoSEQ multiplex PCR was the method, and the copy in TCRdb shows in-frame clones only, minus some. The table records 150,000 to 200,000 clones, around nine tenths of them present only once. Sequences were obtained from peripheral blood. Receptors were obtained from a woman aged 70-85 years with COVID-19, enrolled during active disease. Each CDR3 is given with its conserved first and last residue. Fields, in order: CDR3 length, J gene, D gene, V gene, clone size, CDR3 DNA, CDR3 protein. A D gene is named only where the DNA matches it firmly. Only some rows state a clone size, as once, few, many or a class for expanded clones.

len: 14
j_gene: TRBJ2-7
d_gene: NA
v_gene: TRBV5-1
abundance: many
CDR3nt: TGCGCCAGCAGTAACGATGCACATTCCTACGAGCAGTACTTC
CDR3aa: CASSNDAHSYEQYF

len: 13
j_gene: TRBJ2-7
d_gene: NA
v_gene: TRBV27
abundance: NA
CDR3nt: TGTGCCAGCAGTTTATGGAGCGCCCACGAGCAGTACTTC
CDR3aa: CASSLWSAHEQYF

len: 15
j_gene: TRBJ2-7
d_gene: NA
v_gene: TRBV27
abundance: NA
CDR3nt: TGTGCCAGCAGTTCCACAGGGGCCAAAGGAGGGGAGCAGTACTTC
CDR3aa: CASSSTGAKGGEQYF

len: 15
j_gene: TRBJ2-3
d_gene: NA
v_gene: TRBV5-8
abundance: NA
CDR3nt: TGTGCCAGCAGCTACGGACAGATTAGCACAGATACGCAGTATTTT
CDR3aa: CASSYGQISTDTQYF

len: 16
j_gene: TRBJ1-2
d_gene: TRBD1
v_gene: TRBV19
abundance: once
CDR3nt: TGTGCCAGTAGTGTAACTCGACAGGGGGCAATTTATGGCTACACCTTC
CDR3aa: CASSVTRQGAIYGYTF

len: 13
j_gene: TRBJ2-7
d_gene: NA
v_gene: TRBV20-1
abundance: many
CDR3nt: TGCAGTGCTAGTTTTCAGGGAATAGGGGAGCAGTACTTC
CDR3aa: CSASFQGIGEQYF

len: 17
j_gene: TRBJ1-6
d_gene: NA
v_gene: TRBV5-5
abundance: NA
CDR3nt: TGTGCCAGCAGCAACGTGGGCAGGCTACCCTATAATTCACCCCTCCACTTT
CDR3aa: CASSNVGRLPYNSPLHF

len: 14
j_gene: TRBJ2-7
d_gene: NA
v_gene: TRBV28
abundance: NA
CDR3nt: TGTGCCAGCAGTAGAAATACAGGGTACGACGAGCAGTACTTC
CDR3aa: CASSRNTGYDEQYF

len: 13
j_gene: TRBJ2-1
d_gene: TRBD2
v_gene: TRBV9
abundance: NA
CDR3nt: TGTGCCAGCATGGGAGGGGATCACAATGAGCAGTTCTTC
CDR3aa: CASMGGDHNEQFF

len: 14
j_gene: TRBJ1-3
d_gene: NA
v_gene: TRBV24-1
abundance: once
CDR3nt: TGTGCCACCACGGACAACCTCTCTGGAAACACCATATATTTT
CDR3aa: CATTDNLSGNTIYF

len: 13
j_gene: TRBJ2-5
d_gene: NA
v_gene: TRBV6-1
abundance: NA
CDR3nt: TGTGCCAGCAGTGAAAGCGGCCAAGAGACCCAGTACTTC
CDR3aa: CASSESGQETQYF

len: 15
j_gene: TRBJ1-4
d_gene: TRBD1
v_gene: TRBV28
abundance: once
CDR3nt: TGTGCCAGCAGAAATACAGGGGAGGAGGGCGAAAAACTGTTTTTT
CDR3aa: CASRNTGEEGEKLFF

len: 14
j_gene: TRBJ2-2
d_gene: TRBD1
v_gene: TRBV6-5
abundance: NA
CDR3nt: TGTGCCAGCAGACGACAGGGGGCCACCGGGGAGCTGTTTTTT
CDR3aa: CASRRQGATGELFF

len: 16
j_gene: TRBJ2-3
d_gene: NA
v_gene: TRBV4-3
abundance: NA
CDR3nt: TGCGCCAGCAGCCAAGACGAAGGGCGGGATGGAGATACGCAGTATTTT
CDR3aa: CASSQDEGRDGDTQYF

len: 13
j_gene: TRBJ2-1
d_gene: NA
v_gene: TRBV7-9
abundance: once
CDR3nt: TGTGCCAGCAGCCACCCCCTAGGTACTGAGCAGTTCTTC
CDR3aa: CASSHPLGTEQFF

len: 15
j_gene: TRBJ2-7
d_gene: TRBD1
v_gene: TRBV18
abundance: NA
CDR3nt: TGTGCCAGCTCACCTAGGACAGGAGCTAGCTACGAGCAGTACTTC
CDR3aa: CASSPRTGASYEQYF

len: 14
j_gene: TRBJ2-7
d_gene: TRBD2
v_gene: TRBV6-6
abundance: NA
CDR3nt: TGTGCCAGCAAGCCGGGACTAGCGACCTACGAGCAGTACTTC
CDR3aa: CASKPGLATYEQYF

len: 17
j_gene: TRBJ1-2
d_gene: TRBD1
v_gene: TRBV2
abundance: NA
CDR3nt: TGTGCCAGCAAATCTTGGGGACAGGGGGTTGATAGCTATGGCTACACCTTC
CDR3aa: CASKSWGQGVDSYGYTF

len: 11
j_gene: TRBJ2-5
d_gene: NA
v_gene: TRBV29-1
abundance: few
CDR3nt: TGCAGCGTTGCAAAAAAAGAGACCCAGTACTTC
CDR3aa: CSVAKKETQYF

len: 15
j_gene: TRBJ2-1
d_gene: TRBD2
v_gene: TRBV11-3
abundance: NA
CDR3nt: TGTGCCAGCAGCTCGACTAGCGGGCAGTACAATGAGCAGTTCTTC
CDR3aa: CASSSTSGQYNEQFF

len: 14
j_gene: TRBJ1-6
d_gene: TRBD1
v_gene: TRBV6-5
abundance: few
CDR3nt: TGTGCCAGCATGTCGGGACAGGGGAATTCACCCCTCCACTTT
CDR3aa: CASMSGQGNSPLHF

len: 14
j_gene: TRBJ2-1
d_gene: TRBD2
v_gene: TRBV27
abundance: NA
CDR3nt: TGTGCCAGCACAATAGCGGGAACCGACAATGAGCAGTTCTTC
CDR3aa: CASTIAGTDNEQFF